This T cell receptor beta chain was captured in a study of Graves' ophthalmopathy and Graves' hyperthyroidism. At the level of the study: The collection of peripheral blood took place at initial diagnosis, before any treatment.

Findings and caveats of the study: Discriminating ophthalmopathy from stable hyperthyroidism, a 13-signature model attained a sensitivity of under 90% and a specificity of approximately 81%.

Ophthalmopathy donors were characterized by moderate-to-severe activity, CAS of at least 3, NOSPECS of at least 4, and duration under 3 months. CDR1 is SGHRS and CDR2 is YFSETQ in the germline V gene. V shed 3 bases, J shed 4 bases, and the junction held 8 bases outside the gene matches. CDR3 length: 16 amino acids. Concerning this clonotype: Its specificity is unknown.

Researchers took RNA transcripts and amplified TCR beta CDR3 regions from them. After a first-round RT-PCR with HTBI primers, a second-round multiplex PCR was run. TCRdb re-analysed the multiplex PCR reads in MiXCR, keeping a single row per CDR3 protein. Of 650,000 to 800,000 distinct CDR3 sequences in the sample, about two fifths were seen once. The sequenced sample was peripheral blood. V gene TRBV5-1 combines with J gene TRBJ1-5; 9 nucleotides agree with TRBD1. The clonotype comes from an adult man with Graves' ophthalmopathy. CDR3 sequence reads: CASSSTGDRVNQPQHF. DNA of the CDR3: TGCGCCAGCAGCTCAACAGGGGACAGGGTGAATCAGCCCCAGCATTTT.